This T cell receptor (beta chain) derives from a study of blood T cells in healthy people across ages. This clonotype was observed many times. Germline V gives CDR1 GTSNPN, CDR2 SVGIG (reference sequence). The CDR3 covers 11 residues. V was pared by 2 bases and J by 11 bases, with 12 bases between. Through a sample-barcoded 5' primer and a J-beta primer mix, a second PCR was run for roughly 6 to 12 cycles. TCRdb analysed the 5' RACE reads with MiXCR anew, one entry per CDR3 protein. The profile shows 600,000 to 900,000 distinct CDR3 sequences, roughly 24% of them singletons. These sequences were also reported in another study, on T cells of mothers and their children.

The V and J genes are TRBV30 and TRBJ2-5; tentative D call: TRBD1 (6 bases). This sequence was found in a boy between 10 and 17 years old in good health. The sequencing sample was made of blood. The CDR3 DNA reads TGTGCCTGGAGTCCAGGGGTCGGGCAGTACTTC. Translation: CAWSPGVGQYF. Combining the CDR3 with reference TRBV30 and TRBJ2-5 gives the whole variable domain SQTIHQWPATLVQPVGSPLSLECTVEGTSNPNLYWYRQAAGRGLQLLFYSVGIGQISSEVPQNLSASRPQDRQFILSSKKLLLSDSGFYLCAWSPGVGQYFGPGTRLLVL.